A selection of T cell receptor beta chains follows, all from one sample in a study of T cell changes during pregnancy in multiple sclerosis. Repertoires were generated with immunoSEQ multiplex PCR, while TCRdb's copy carries only in-frame clones and drops some. The sample contains under 35,000 clones, approximately 90% of which appear only once. Sequenced material: CD4+ T cells from peripheral blood mononuclear cells, taken in the first trimester of pregnancy. These receptors originate from a female donor with multiple sclerosis, enrolled in a pregnancy study. Both conserved end residues are part of each CDR3. Each record gives: CDR3 protein, CDR3 DNA, D gene, J gene, clone size, V gene. The D gene is left open where the match is weak. The size entry is marked missing in some rows and otherwise reads once, few, many or a size class.

CASSNLAAGLATNEKLFF | TGTGCCAGCTCTAACCTCGCGGCGGGCCTTGCAACTAATGAAAAACTGTTTTTT | NA | TRBJ1-4 | NA | TRBV18
CASSQALGQGAVRGYTF | TGTGCCAGCAGCCAAGCTCTGGGACAGGGGGCGGTTAGGGGCTACACCTTC | TRBD1 | TRBJ1-2 | NA | TRBV28
CASSLRGLPLHF | TGTGCCAGCAGCTTAAGGGGGCTACCCCTCCACTTT | TRBD1 | TRBJ1-6 | few | TRBV11-2
CASSFRQGGPYEQYF | TGTGCCAGCAGTTTTCGGCAGGGGGGCCCCTACGAGCAGTACTTC | NA | TRBJ2-7 | NA | TRBV27
CASSARTSGDYEQYF | TGTGCCAGTAGTGCTAGGACTAGCGGGGACTACGAGCAGTACTTC | TRBD2 | TRBJ2-7 | NA | TRBV19
CASSLFGGETQYF | TGCGCCAGCAGCTTGTTCGGGGGTGAGACCCAGTACTTC | NA | TRBJ2-5 | NA | TRBV5-1
CASSQDSGGSYGYTF | TGCGCCAGCAGCCAAGATTCGGGGGGCAGCTATGGCTACACCTTC | NA | TRBJ1-2 | NA | TRBV4-3
CASSLAARLELFF | TGTGCCAGCAGCCTAGCGGCGAGGCTGGAGCTGTTTTTT | TRBD2 | TRBJ2-2 | NA | TRBV7-9
CASSLGDRDESPLHF | TGCGCCAGCAGCTTGGGGGACAGGGACGAGTCACCCCTCCACTTT | TRBD1 | TRBJ1-6 | NA | TRBV5-1
CASSLEPGRGNTEAFF | TGCGCCAGCAGCTTGGAGCCCGGCAGGGGCAACACTGAAGCTTTCTTT | NA | TRBJ1-1 | NA | TRBV5-1
CASSIDSQVSYEQYF | TGTGCCAGTAGTATAGATTCGCAGGTCTCCTACGAGCAGTACTTC | NA | TRBJ2-7 | NA | TRBV19
CASKALAGYNEQFF | TGTGCCAGCAAAGCTCTAGCGGGGTACAATGAGCAGTTCTTC | TRBD2 | TRBJ2-1 | NA | TRBV6-5
CASSFIDRERNGYTF | TGTGCCAGCAGCTTCATCGACAGGGAAAGGAATGGCTACACCTTC | TRBD1 | TRBJ1-2 | NA | TRBV5-4
CASSPGGATRDYGYTF | TGTGCCAGCAGCCCGGGGGGGGCGACCCGGGACTATGGCTACACCTTC | NA | TRBJ1-2 | NA | TRBV7-9
CASSTGGSSQPQHF | TGTGCCAGCAGTACGGGGGGCTCAAGTCAGCCCCAGCATTTT | NA | TRBJ1-5 | once | TRBV7-2
CASSPRSAGANVLTF | TGTGCCAGTAGTCCCCGTTCGGCTGGGGCCAACGTCCTGACTTTC | NA | TRBJ2-6 | NA | TRBV19
CASSQETSYNSPLHF | TGCGCCAGCAGCCAAGAGACATCCTATAATTCACCCCTCCACTTT | NA | TRBJ1-6 | NA | TRBV4-3
CASSPILSGTVPNEQFF | TGTGCCAGCAGCCCCATCCTCTCCGGGACAGTTCCCAATGAGCAGTTCTTC | TRBD1 | TRBJ2-1 | NA | TRBV7-9
CSERRSGRDTEAFF | TGCAGCGAGAGGCGATCCGGCAGGGACACTGAAGCTTTCTTT | NA | TRBJ1-1 | once | TRBV29-1
CASSQRWGAGVTQYF | TGTGCCAGCAGCCAACGATGGGGGGCGGGGGTTACGCAGTATTTT | NA | TRBJ2-3 | NA | TRBV7-2
CASHRGTEAFF | TGTGCCTCACACAGGGGCACTGAAGCTTTCTTT | TRBD1 | TRBJ1-1 | few | TRBV30
CASSLDPGGNTEAFF | TGTGCCAGCAGCTTAGACCCAGGGGGGAACACTGAAGCTTTCTTT | TRBD1 | TRBJ1-1 | NA | TRBV7-3
CASRILGLARDTQYF | TGTGCCAGTAGGATTTTGGGACTAGCACGAGATACGCAGTATTTT | TRBD2 | TRBJ2-3 | NA | TRBV19
CASSTGPYGYTF | TGTGCCAGTTCGACAGGGCCCTATGGCTACACCTTC | TRBD1 | TRBJ1-2 | NA | TRBV7-2
CASSLQGSVGAFF | TGTGCCAGCTCTCTACAGGGAAGTGTAGGGGCTTTCTTT | NA | TRBJ1-1 | NA | TRBV18
CASRPTGAYEKLFF | TGTGCCAGCAGGCCTACAGGGGCTTATGAAAAACTGTTTTTT | TRBD1 | TRBJ1-4 | NA | TRBV2
CAWSVPSYYEQYF | TGTGCCTGGAGTGTACCCAGTTACTACGAGCAGTACTTC | NA | TRBJ2-7 | NA | TRBV30
CASSMDRGLRDEQFF | TGTGCCAGCAGCATGGACAGGGGGCTACGAGATGAGCAGTTCTTC | TRBD1 | TRBJ2-1 | once | TRBV5-6
CASSIERGPYSKAFF | TGTGCCAGTAGTATAGAGCGAGGGCCGTACAGTAAAGCTTTCTTT | NA | TRBJ1-1 | NA | TRBV19
CASSPPGATEAFF | TGTGCCAGCTCACCACCGGGGGCCACTGAAGCTTTCTTT | NA | TRBJ1-1 | NA | TRBV18
CASSQQGLDNSPLHF | TGCGCCAGCAGCCAGCAGGGACTTGATAATTCACCCCTCCACTTT | NA | TRBJ1-6 | NA | TRBV4-3
CASSMNPGLGYTF | TGTGCCAGTAGTATGAACCCAGGGCTGGGCTACACCTTC | NA | TRBJ1-2 | few | TRBV19
CASSKQGAKVDYEQYF | TGTGCCAGCAGTAAACAGGGGGCGAAGGTTGACTACGAGCAGTACTTC | TRBD1 | TRBJ2-7 | NA | TRBV27
CASSIRKGGGVYSNQPQHF | TGTGCCAGTAGTATACGAAAGGGTGGAGGGGTGTATAGCAATCAGCCCCAGCATTTT | NA | TRBJ1-5 | NA | TRBV19
CASSPARGGQETQYF | TGTGCCAGCAGCCCCGCTCGGGGGGGCCAAGAGACCCAGTACTTC | TRBD2 | TRBJ2-5 | NA | TRBV7-9
CASSLATGTIGELFF | TGTGCCAGCAGCTTAGCGACAGGGACGATCGGGGAGCTGTTTTTT | TRBD1 | TRBJ2-2 | NA | TRBV7-9
CASSPQGGFSFDQPQHF | TGCGCCAGCAGCCCACAAGGCGGGTTCAGCTTCGATCAGCCCCAGCATTTT | NA | TRBJ1-5 | NA | TRBV4-1
CATSRGGGASPYEQYF | TGTGCCACCAGCAGGGGAGGGGGGGCCAGCCCCTACGAGCAGTACTTC | NA | TRBJ2-7 | NA | TRBV15
CASNPVQGGQFF | TGTGCCAGCAACCCCGTCCAGGGGGGGCAGTTCTTC | NA | TRBJ2-1 | NA | TRBV7-9
CASSLGSGNTDTQYF | TGTGCCAGCAGCTTAGGTAGCGGCAACACAGATACGCAGTATTTT | NA | TRBJ2-3 | few | TRBV11-1
CASSVQGYYGYTF | TGTGCCAGCAGCGTACAGGGGTACTATGGCTACACCTTC | TRBD1 | TRBJ1-2 | NA | TRBV5-4
CASSLVPTGFGGVTEAFF | TGCGCCAGCAGCTTGGTCCCGACAGGGTTCGGTGGGGTCACTGAAGCTTTCTTT | TRBD1 | TRBJ1-1 | NA | TRBV5-1
CATSRGGTGEKAFF | TGTGCCACCAGCAGAGGTGGGACAGGGGAAAAAGCTTTCTTT | TRBD1 | TRBJ1-1 | NA | TRBV15
CASSPTSGGAGETQYF | TGTGCCAGCAGCCCGACCAGCGGGGGGGCGGGGGAGACCCAGTACTTC | TRBD2 | TRBJ2-5 | NA | TRBV9
CASSLAGDPTAYEQYF | TGCGCCAGCAGCTTGGCGGGGGACCCCACCGCCTACGAGCAGTACTTC | NA | TRBJ2-7 | NA | TRBV5-1
CASSPRQLSGNTIYF | TGTGCCAGCAGCCCGAGGCAGCTCTCTGGAAACACCATATATTTT | NA | TRBJ1-3 | NA | TRBV7-9
CASSASGQGTDTQYF | TGTGCCAGCAGCGCTTCGGGACAGGGGACAGATACGCAGTATTTT | TRBD1 | TRBJ2-3 | NA | TRBV7-2
CASSPMGGGNQPQHF | TGCGCCAGCAGCCCCATGGGGGGTGGCAATCAGCCCCAGCATTTT | NA | TRBJ1-5 | NA | TRBV5-1
CASSQVTGELFF | TGTGCCAGCAGCCAGGTAACCGGGGAGCTGTTTTTT | NA | TRBJ2-2 | NA | TRBV6-7
CASSFRRGRDISPLHF | TGTGCCAGCAGCTTCCGCAGGGGTCGAGATATTTCACCCCTCCACTTT | NA | TRBJ1-6 | NA | TRBV11-1
CASSLGGGYTF | TGTGCCAGCAGCCTGGGGGGGGGCTACACCTTC | NA | TRBJ1-2 | NA | TRBV11-2
CASKRHSYEQYF | TGTGCCAGCAAGCGGCACTCCTACGAGCAGTACTTC | NA | TRBJ2-7 | NA | TRBV2
CASRQDEANYGYTF | TGTGCCAGCAGGCAAGATGAGGCTAACTATGGCTACACCTTC | NA | TRBJ1-2 | once | TRBV7-8